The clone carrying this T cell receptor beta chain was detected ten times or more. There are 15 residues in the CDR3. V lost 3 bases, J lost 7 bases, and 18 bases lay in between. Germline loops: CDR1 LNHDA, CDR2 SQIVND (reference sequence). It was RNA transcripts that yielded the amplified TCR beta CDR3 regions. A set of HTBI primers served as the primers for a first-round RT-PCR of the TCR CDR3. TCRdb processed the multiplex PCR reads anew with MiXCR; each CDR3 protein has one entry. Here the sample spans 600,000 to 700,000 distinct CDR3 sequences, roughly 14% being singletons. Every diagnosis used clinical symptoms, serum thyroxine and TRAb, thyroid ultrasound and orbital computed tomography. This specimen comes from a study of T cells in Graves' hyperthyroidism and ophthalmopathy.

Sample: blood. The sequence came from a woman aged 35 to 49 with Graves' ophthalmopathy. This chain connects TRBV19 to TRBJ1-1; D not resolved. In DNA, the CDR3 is TGTGCCAGTAGTATTTCTAGCTATCTGGCAGATGAAGCTTTCTTT. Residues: CASSISSYLADEAFF.